This record covers a single T cell receptor (beta chain). Its antigen remains unidentified. Vbeta (60) and Jbeta (13) primers were used in the PCR. This table comes from immunoSEQ multiplex PCR, and its TCRdb copy is limited to in-frame clones, with some not included. The sample has some 250,000 clones, 82% seen once. The data stem from a study of cytomegalovirus exposure and HLA in healthy donors. Regarding the study as a whole: For cytomegalovirus status, the classifier reportedly gave diagnoses with high specificity and sensitivity. Later, TCR association rates were found to vary by HLA locus, highest for DRB1 and lowest for HLA-C. The presence/absence work took it that sequencing depth was about the same across donors. Another analysis was done later, and it associated 16,951 TCR beta sequences with HLA alleles at 0.05 false discovery rate.

The CDR3 loop spans 18 amino acids. Trimming at V came to 4 bases and at J to 0 bases, leaving 10 bases not matched to a gene. Germline values: CDR1 SGHDT, CDR2 YYEEEE. The chain is built from TRBV5-6 and TRBJ2-3; TRBD2 aligns across 11 bases. Sequencing was done on a sample of PBMCs. The sequence came from a woman aged 40-49 years in good health and CMV-seropositive. The CDR3 nucleotides read TGTGCCAGCAGCCCGACTAGCGGGAAGGGGGCTAGCACAGATACGCAGTATTTT. This gives the protein CASSPTSGKGASTDTQYF.